The rows below give T cell receptor beta chains drawn from one sample of a study of identifying expanded T cells in peripheral blood. Clones were read by immunoSEQ multiplex PCR, and TCRdb kept only the in-frame ones, dropping some. Here the sample spans about 90,000 clones, approximately 85% being singletons. Sequenced: blood. The receptors originated from a person between 18 and 75 years old in good health. Both conserved end residues are part of each CDR3. Fields, in order: V gene, clone size, CDR3 length, J gene, D gene, CDR3 protein, CDR3 DNA. D genes are given only for firm matches. Expanded clones get a size class; other rows say once, few or many, or leave the size out.

v_call: TRBV2; clone_size: few; cdr3_length: 13; j_call: TRBJ2-1; d_call: -; cdr3_aa: CASSEPFRVEQFF; cdr3_nt: TGTGCCAGCAGTGAGCCATTTAGGGTTGAGCAGTTCTTC
v_call: TRBV13; clone_size: -; cdr3_length: 14; j_call: TRBJ1-6; d_call: TRBD1; cdr3_aa: CASSDRGYNSPLHF; cdr3_nt: TGTGCCAGCTCGGACAGGGGATATAATTCACCCCTCCACTTT
v_call: TRBV7-8; clone_size: -; cdr3_length: 15; j_call: TRBJ2-7; d_call: TRBD1; cdr3_aa: CASSSPMDRAYEQYF; cdr3_nt: TGTGCCAGCAGCTCCCCGATGGACAGGGCCTACGAGCAGTACTTC
v_call: TRBV5-6; clone_size: -; cdr3_length: 15; j_call: TRBJ2-3; d_call: TRBD2; cdr3_aa: CASSLGLAGADTQYF; cdr3_nt: TGTGCCAGCAGCTTGGGACTAGCGGGAGCAGATACGCAGTATTTT
v_call: TRBV30; clone_size: -; cdr3_length: 17; j_call: TRBJ1-2; d_call: -; cdr3_aa: CAWSVAGTPGLVYGYTF; cdr3_nt: TGTGCCTGGAGTGTCGCCGGGACTCCGGGACTAGTCTATGGCTACACCTTC
v_call: TRBV4-1; clone_size: few; cdr3_length: 15; j_call: TRBJ2-7; d_call: TRBD2; cdr3_aa: CASSQSGGAGYEQYF; cdr3_nt: TGCGCCAGCAGCCAGAGCGGGGGGGCCGGGTACGAGCAGTACTTC
v_call: TRBV4-1; clone_size: once; cdr3_length: 19; j_call: TRBJ2-1; d_call: -; cdr3_aa: CASSQYSTVSMSSYNEQFF; cdr3_nt: TGCGCCAGCAGCCAATATTCGACAGTATCTATGAGCTCCTACAATGAGCAGTTCTTC
v_call: TRBV18; clone_size: -; cdr3_length: 13; j_call: TRBJ1-5; d_call: -; cdr3_aa: CASSSRGDQPQHF; cdr3_nt: TGTGCCAGCTCCTCGAGAGGGGATCAGCCCCAGCATTTT
v_call: TRBV7-3; clone_size: -; cdr3_length: 15; j_call: TRBJ2-1; d_call: TRBD1; cdr3_aa: CASSIGTGVGNEQFF; cdr3_nt: TGTGCCAGCAGCATAGGGACAGGGGTGGGGAATGAGCAGTTCTTC
v_call: TRBV6-1; clone_size: -; cdr3_length: 15; j_call: TRBJ2-7; d_call: -; cdr3_aa: CASSEWTDLLYEQYF; cdr3_nt: TGTGCCAGCAGTGAATGGACAGATCTTCTCTACGAGCAGTACTTC
v_call: TRBV18; clone_size: -; cdr3_length: 13; j_call: TRBJ1-1; d_call: -; cdr3_aa: CASSTVRNTEAFF; cdr3_nt: TGTGCCAGCTCAACCGTTCGAAACACTGAAGCTTTCTTT
v_call: TRBV10-2; clone_size: -; cdr3_length: 14; j_call: TRBJ2-7; d_call: -; cdr3_aa: CASSEIGPGYEQYF; cdr3_nt: TGCGCCAGCAGTGAGATAGGCCCTGGGTACGAGCAGTACTTC
v_call: TRBV27; clone_size: -; cdr3_length: 15; j_call: TRBJ1-3; d_call: -; cdr3_aa: CASSSGHRSGNTIYF; cdr3_nt: TGTGCCAGCAGTTCCGGTCACCGCTCTGGAAACACCATATATTTT
v_call: TRBV4-3; clone_size: -; cdr3_length: 15; j_call: TRBJ2-5; d_call: -; cdr3_aa: CASSQGATDQETQYF; cdr3_nt: TGCGCCAGCAGCCAAGGGGCGACAGACCAAGAGACCCAGTACTTC
v_call: TRBV18; clone_size: -; cdr3_length: 18; j_call: TRBJ1-2; d_call: -; cdr3_aa: CASSPRMGGVQANYGYTF; cdr3_nt: TGTGCCAGCTCACCGAGAATGGGCGGGGTGCAGGCTAACTATGGCTACACCTTC
v_call: TRBV19; clone_size: once; cdr3_length: 14; j_call: TRBJ2-2; d_call: -; cdr3_aa: CASSISRNTGELFF; cdr3_nt: TGTGCCAGTAGTATTAGCAGGAACACCGGGGAGCTGTTTTTT
v_call: TRBV7-2; clone_size: -; cdr3_length: 12; j_call: TRBJ1-5; d_call: -; cdr3_aa: CASSYSNQPQHF; cdr3_nt: TGTGCCAGCAGTTACAGCAATCAGCCCCAGCATTTT
v_call: TRBV19; clone_size: -; cdr3_length: 14; j_call: TRBJ2-7; d_call: TRBD1; cdr3_aa: CASSPTGVVYEQYF; cdr3_nt: TGTGCCAGTAGTCCGACAGGGGTTGTCTACGAGCAGTACTTC
v_call: TRBV2; clone_size: -; cdr3_length: 12; j_call: TRBJ1-2; d_call: -; cdr3_aa: CASSRRSEGYTF; cdr3_nt: TGTGCCAGCAGTCGAAGGTCGGAGGGCTACACCTTC
v_call: TRBV6-5; clone_size: -; cdr3_length: 13; j_call: TRBJ1-2; d_call: -; cdr3_aa: CASSSGANYGYTF; cdr3_nt: TGTGCCAGCAGTTCGGGCGCTAACTATGGCTACACCTTC
v_call: TRBV10-2; clone_size: -; cdr3_length: 15; j_call: TRBJ2-4; d_call: -; cdr3_aa: CASSERASLQNIQYF; cdr3_nt: TGCGCCAGCAGTGAGCGGGCTAGCCTTCAAAACATTCAGTACTTC
v_call: TRBV18; clone_size: -; cdr3_length: 15; j_call: TRBJ1-6; d_call: TRBD1; cdr3_aa: CASSDQTGYNSPLHF; cdr3_nt: TGTGCCAGCTCAGACCAGACAGGGTATAATTCACCCCTCCACTTT
v_call: TRBV7-2; clone_size: -; cdr3_length: 15; j_call: TRBJ1-5; d_call: -; cdr3_aa: CASSLQGTSNQPQHF; cdr3_nt: TGTGCCAGCAGCTTACAGGGGACAAGCAATCAGCCCCAGCATTTT
v_call: TRBV6-5; clone_size: -; cdr3_length: 14; j_call: TRBJ2-7; d_call: -; cdr3_aa: CASSSGATGYEQYF; cdr3_nt: TGTGCCAGCAGCTCTGGGGCGACGGGATACGAGCAGTACTTC
v_call: TRBV4-1; clone_size: few; cdr3_length: 14; j_call: TRBJ1-1; d_call: -; cdr3_aa: CASRGSTVNTEAFF; cdr3_nt: TGCGCCAGCAGAGGGAGTACGGTGAACACTGAAGCTTTCTTT
v_call: TRBV19; clone_size: -; cdr3_length: 15; j_call: TRBJ2-1; d_call: -; cdr3_aa: CASSTATGSYNEQFF; cdr3_nt: TGTGCCAGTAGTACCGCCACTGGCTCCTACAATGAGCAGTTCTTC
v_call: TRBV30; clone_size: few; cdr3_length: 14; j_call: TRBJ1-5; d_call: TRBD1; cdr3_aa: CAWRTGLGNQPQHF; cdr3_nt: TGTGCCTGGAGGACAGGGCTGGGCAATCAGCCCCAGCATTTT
v_call: TRBV5-6; clone_size: -; cdr3_length: 18; j_call: TRBJ2-2; d_call: TRBD2; cdr3_aa: CASSGTRGGARGTGELFF; cdr3_nt: TGTGCCAGCAGCGGTACTCGCGGGGGGGCTCGGGGCACCGGGGAGCTGTTTTTT
v_call: TRBV10-3; clone_size: -; cdr3_length: 15; j_call: TRBJ1-1; d_call: TRBD1; cdr3_aa: CAIRKGTGRYTEAFF; cdr3_nt: TGTGCCATCAGGAAGGGGACAGGGAGGTACACTGAAGCTTTCTTT
v_call: TRBV11-2; clone_size: -; cdr3_length: 13; j_call: TRBJ2-1; d_call: -; cdr3_aa: CASSFTQGTSSVF; cdr3_nt: TGTGCCAGCAGCTTTACCCAGGGGACGTCATCGGTCTTC
v_call: TRBV21-1; clone_size: -; cdr3_length: 11; j_call: TRBJ1-3; d_call: -; cdr3_aa: CASSKGNTIYF; cdr3_nt: TGTGCCAGCAGCAAGGGGAACACCATATATTTT
v_call: TRBV19; clone_size: -; cdr3_length: 14; j_call: TRBJ1-2; d_call: TRBD1; cdr3_aa: CASSIGQGLYGYTF; cdr3_nt: TGTGCCAGTAGTATAGGACAGGGTCTTTACGGCTACACCTTC